Described below is a single T cell receptor beta chain sequence and its context. A read error may be the cause here, since a much bigger clone is one base away. This sample was included in a study of blood T cells in healthy people across ages. The CDR3 has 15 amino acids. The V gene lost 7 bases and the J gene lost 6 bases, with 18 bases spanning the gap. Next came a second PCR, run for about 7 to 12 cycles, which used a sample-barcoded 5' primer along with a J-beta primer mix. TCRdb re-called the 5' RACE reads with MiXCR, one entry per CDR3 protein. The profile covers 750,000 to 1,000,000 distinct CDR3 sequences, with approximately 32% appearing a single time and 10% taken by the ten largest. Another study also made use of these data, one on T cells of mothers and their children.

V and J are TRBV12-3 or TRBV12-4 and TRBJ2-2; D ambiguous. The sample consisted of blood. This sequence originates from a woman in her 40s in good health. The CDR3 loop is CASNVRRGSAGELFF. The CDR3 nucleotides are TGTGCCAGCAACGTTCGGAGAGGCAGCGCCGGGGAGCTGTTTTTT.